The 24 T cell receptor beta chains below come from one sample, sequenced in a study of neurological immune-mediated disorders. Time point here: longitudinal time-point 2. TCRdb recomputed calls from the 5' RACE reads with MiXCR, one row per CDR3 protein. The sample has more than 55,000 distinct CDR3 sequences; less than 10% are singletons. The specimen sequenced was PBMCs. These receptors all stem from a man younger than 45 in good health.

This chain uses TRBV27 with TRBJ2-7; no definite D call. The CDR3 covers 13 residues. Trimming stripped 5 bases from V and 4 bases from J, with 12 bases between. Germline V gene lookup returns CDR1 MNHEY and CDR2 SMNVEV (reference sequence). Here the CDR3 reads CASSPLLGYEQYF. CDR3 bases: TGTGCCAGCAGTCCTCTACTCGGGTACGAGCAGTACTTC.

This clonotype was seen many times. V and J are TRBV7-2 and TRBJ2-1; 14 bases are shared with TRBD2. This CDR3 has 14 residues. Germline trimming cut 8 bases from V and 6 bases from J; bases unmatched to any gene: 3. Germline V gene sequence: CDR1 SGHTA, CDR2 FQGNSA. CDR3 bases: TGTGCCAGCCCGACTAGCGGGAGGGTCAATGAGCAGTTCTTC. Amino acids: CASPTSGRVNEQFF.

This clonotype was observed many times. The chain carries TRBV9 and TRBJ1-6; 12 nucleotides match TRBD1. The ends lost 3 bases at V and 9 bases at J; junction bases unmatched: 4. The CDR3 is made up of 15 amino acids. Germline V gene lookup returns CDR1 SGDLS and CDR2 YYNGEE. The CDR3 reads CASSGGTGGSSPLHF. The DNA for the CDR3 is TGTGCCAGCAGCGGAGGGACAGGGGGCTCTTCACCCCTCCACTTT.

This clonotype has a count of ten or more. The genes are TRBV12-3 or TRBV12-4 and TRBJ1-4, with 8 nucleotides matching TRBD1. J was trimmed by 8 bases and V by 5 bases; bases with no gene match: 7. The CDR3 loop spans 14 amino acids. The CDR3 protein is CASSPTGVGEKLFF. The CDR3 DNA reads as TGTGCCAGCAGTCCGACAGGGGTTGGGGAAAAACTGTTTTTT.

Turning to this clonotype: This clone may be a read error of a much larger clone one base away. This chain connects TRBV30 to TRBJ2-3; perhaps TRBD2 as D (5 bases). This CDR3 comprises 14 residues. Germline CDR1 is GTSNPN and CDR2 is SVGIG (reference sequence). This CDR3 is CAWSVTRSTDTEYF. The CDR3 DNA follows: TGTGCCTGGAGTGTAACTAGGAGCACAGATACGGAGTATTTT.

There are many counts of this clonotype. The chain employs TRBV6-2 or TRBV6-3 and TRBJ2-1; no definite D call. Per the germline V gene, CDR1 is MNHEY and CDR2 is SVGEGT. This CDR3 is built from 12 residues. V was clipped by 4 bases and J by 9 bases, with 10 bases between them. The CDR3, as DNA: TGTGCCAGCAGTTTAAGTTGGGGTGAGCAGTTCTTC. It yields the protein CASSLSWGEQFF.

This clonotype was found many times. The chain links TRBV7-9 to TRBJ1-4; no firm D call. The CDR3 extends over 15 amino acids. The V and J ends lost 5 bases and 0 bases respectively, with 10 bases between them. Looked up from germline, CDR1 is SEHNR and CDR2 is FQNEAQ (reference sequence). In DNA, the CDR3 is TGTGCCAGCAGCCCCAATTCCGCAACTAATGAAAAACTGTTTTTT. This codes for CASSPNSATNEKLFF.

The V call is TRBV20-1, the J call TRBJ1-5; D not resolved. V shed 4 bases and J shed 1 base, with 8 bases lying between them. CDR3 length equals 13 residues. In germline, CDR1 is DFQATT, CDR2 SNEGSKA (reference sequence). The DNA of the CDR3 is TGCAGTGCTACCACATGGAGCAATCAGCCCCAGCATTTT. This gives the protein CSATTWSNQPQHF.

This clonotype was observed many times. The chain recombines TRBV5-1 with TRBJ1-1; D perhaps matches TRBD1 (5 bases). The CDR3 is 14 amino acids. Germline V gives CDR1 SGHRS, CDR2 YFSETQ. Trimming pared 5 bases from V and 3 bases from J, leaving 14 bases between. The CDR3 sequence is CASSKGAMDTEAFF. The CDR3 DNA reads as TGCGCCAGCAGTAAAGGGGCCATGGACACTGAAGCTTTCTTT. Complete variable domain (other parts from reference TRBV5-1 and TRBJ1-1): KAGVTQTPRYLIKTRGQQVTLSCSPISGHRSVSWYQQTPGQGLQFLFEYFSETQRNKGNFPGRFSGRQFSNSRSEMNVSTLELGDSALYLCASSKGAMDTEAFFGQGTRLTVV.

This clonotype was counted at least ten times. J is TRBJ2-7 and V is TRBV28, with D perhaps TRBD1 or TRBD2 (5 bases each). The germline CDR1 and CDR2 sequences are MDHEN and SYDVKM. V was pared by 8 bases and J by 1 base, with 12 bases between. This CDR3 is 13 amino acids long. The DNA for the CDR3 is TGTGCCAGCGGAAGGGACGTTTCCTACGAGCAGTACTTC. Amino acid sequence: CASGRDVSYEQYF.

This clonotype has at least ten counts. The genes are TRBV5-1 and TRBJ2-7; no definite D call. Germline lookup yields CDR1 SGHRS and CDR2 YFSETQ. The V gene lost 2 bases and the J gene lost 2 bases, with 11 bases spanning the gap. The CDR3 is made up of 14 amino acids. Here the CDR3 DNA reads TGCGCCAGCAGCTTAAACTCGAATGCCTACGAGCAGTACTTC. Its translation is CASSLNSNAYEQYF.

This clonotype was observed many times. The V call is TRBV7-2, the J call TRBJ2-7; 8 bases fit TRBD2. There are 15 residues in the CDR3. The junction had 8 bases not matched to a gene; V was cut back by 5 bases and J by 2 bases. Per germline, CDR1 SGHTA and CDR2 FQGNSA. CDR3 sequence reads: CASSAERETAYEQYF. CDR3 nucleotides: TGTGCCAGCAGCGCCGAGCGGGAGACGGCCTACGAGCAGTACTTC.

This clonotype was observed at least ten times. The chain couples TRBV10-3 to TRBJ1-1, with 8 bases fitting TRBD1. This CDR3 contains 14 residues. The germline V gene encodes CDR1 ENHRY and CDR2 SYGVKD. V lost 6 bases to trimming and J lost 1 base; unmatched junction nucleotides: 4. The CDR3 loop is CAISAGTGNTEAFF. As DNA, the CDR3 is TGTGCCATCAGCGCCGGGACAGGGAACACTGAAGCTTTCTTT.

With respect to this clonotype: A read error may be the cause here, since a much bigger clone is one base away. The chain joins TRBV27 to TRBJ2-7, with 7 bases matching TRBD2. The CDR3 contains 14 residues. Germline assignment: CDR1 MNHEY and CDR2 SMNVEV (reference sequence). V lost 6 bases, J lost 3 bases, and 8 bases stayed unmatched. The chain's CDR3 is CASRSLGGSYEQYF. The CDR3 DNA reads as TGTGCCAGCAGGTCACTGGGAGGGAGCTACGAGCAGTACTTC.

In this sample, this clonotype turned up many times. The chain combines TRBV9 with TRBJ2-5; a weak D match, TRBD2 (5 bases). In germline, CDR1 is SGDLS, CDR2 YYNGEE. V dropped 1 base and J dropped 5 bases, with 9 bases sitting between them. The CDR3 is made up of 13 amino acids. The CDR3 nucleotides are TGTGCCAGCAGCGTATACGGGGATGAGACCCAGTACTTC. Its protein is CASSVYGDETQYF.

This clonotype was counted many times. This chain uses TRBV20-1 with TRBJ2-1, with D possibly being TRBD1 (6 bases). CDR3 length: 15 residues. V dropped 0 bases and J dropped 8 bases, with 17 bases sitting between them. The germline V gene has CDR1 DFQATT and CDR2 SNEGSKA (reference sequence). CDR3 in amino acids: CSARDLAGGGDEQFF. The CDR3 DNA is TGCAGTGCTAGAGATCTGGCGGGTGGGGGCGATGAGCAGTTCTTC.

Concerning this clonotype: Compared with germline, one end of the junction differs, possibly owing to a read error. The rearrangement uses TRBV20-1 and TRBJ2-6; tentatively, D is TRBD1 or TRBD2 (5 bases each). Per germline, CDR1 DFQATT and CDR2 SNEGSKA (reference sequence). This CDR3 spans 15 amino acids. CDR3 bases: TGCACTGCTACCCCACGGGGCTCTGGGGCCAACTTCCTGACTTTC. This translates into CTATPRGSGANFLTF.

This clonotype was detected ten times or more. V gene TRBV5-1 combines with J gene TRBJ2-3; 9 nucleotides agree with TRBD2. V lost 2 bases, J lost 6 bases, and 1 base stayed unmatched. Germline V gene sequence: CDR1 SGHRS, CDR2 YFSETQ. The CDR3 has 13 amino acids. The chain's CDR3 is CASSFLAGDTQYF. CDR3 nucleotides: TGCGCCAGCAGCTTTCTAGCGGGGGATACGCAGTATTTT.

This clonotype was observed many times. The chain recombines TRBV29-1 with TRBJ1-1; no reliable D call. Per the germline V gene, CDR1 is SQVTM and CDR2 is ANQGSEA. The CDR3 is 11 amino acids. Between the trimmed V and J ends, which lost 3 bases and 4 bases, there was a span of 6 bases. This CDR3 is CSVDIFTEAFF. The CDR3 nucleotides read TGCAGCGTTGATATTTTCACTGAAGCTTTCTTT.

This clonotype was detected ten times or more. The chain links TRBV27 to TRBJ2-2, with D hard to call. With 6 bases removed from V and 5 bases from J, the gap between germline ends came to 19 bases. Germline V lookup: CDR1 MNHEY, CDR2 SMNVEV (reference sequence). The length of the CDR3 is 16 residues. The CDR3: CASSPSAGELTGELFF. CDR3 coding DNA: TGTGCCAGCAGCCCCTCTGCTGGGGAACTTACCGGGGAGCTGTTTTTT.

This clonotype was counted at least ten times. The V and J genes are TRBV20-1 and TRBJ2-7; 7 bases map to TRBD1. Trimming at V came to 2 bases and at J to 0 bases, leaving 4 bases not matched to a gene. Germline CDR1 is DFQATT and CDR2 is SNEGSKA (reference sequence). This CDR3 region has 14 residues. Here the CDR3 DNA reads TGCAGTGCTAGACAGGGGGTACTCTCCTACGAGCAGTACTTC. Translation gives CSARQGVLSYEQYF.

At least ten counts were recorded for this clonotype. This rearrangement joins TRBV3-1 to TRBJ2-1, with 12 bases matching TRBD2. J gave up 7 bases and V 5 bases, and 9 bases lay outside the gene matches. CDR1 and CDR2 (germline): LGHDT, YNNKEL (reference sequence). The CDR3 length is 16 residues. CDR3 sequence: CASSILLAGGSNEQFF. The DNA for the CDR3 is TGTGCCAGCAGCATTCTACTAGCGGGAGGCTCGAATGAGCAGTTCTTC.

This clonotype came up many times. The chain joins TRBV7-3 to TRBJ2-2; the match to TRBD2 covers 12 bases. Trimming took 2 bases from V and 1 from J; bases not matched to a gene: 5. The CDR3 is 18 residues long. Looked up from germline, CDR1 is SGHTA and CDR2 is FQGTGA. DNA for the CDR3: TGTGCCAGCAGCTTACGACTAGCGGGAGCCGTGAACACCGGGGAGCTGTTTTTT. This sequence encodes CASSLRLAGAVNTGELFF.

This clonotype was recorded a few times. The chain combines TRBV7-6 with TRBJ2-7, with TRBD1 identical over 8 bases. CDR1 SGHVS and CDR2 FNYEAQ come from the germline V gene. J was trimmed by 1 base and V by 4 bases; bases with no gene match: 6. The CDR3 extends over 15 amino acids. CDR3 bases: TGTGCCAGCAGCTCAATCGGACAGGGTTCCTACGAGCAGTACTTC. This sequence encodes CASSSIGQGSYEQYF.